This T cell receptor (beta chain) originates from a study of OX40 agonist ivuxolimab in advanced cancers. Study-wide background: Ivuxolimab, an antibody acting as an agonist of OX40 (CD134), was used to treat patients.

Concerning this clone: The target antigen is unknown.

The data were produced by immunoSEQ multiplex PCR, yet TCRdb's version contains in-frame clones alone and is incomplete. This table holds 20,000 to 30,000 clones, about 90% found once. The CDR3 has 18 amino acids. After removal of 1 base from V and 1 base from J, the junction contained 9 bases not matched to a gene. Germline lookup yields CDR1 MNHEY and CDR2 SMNVEV (reference sequence). General study points: The average count of expanded clones was higher among CD8+ T cells than among CD4+. Circulating CD4+ and CD8+ T cells showed clonal expansion by week 6 at 0.1 to 3.0 mg/kg.

A history of autoimmune disease or systemic immunosuppression excluded patients. The clonotype comes from an adult with an advanced solid tumor such as melanoma, head and neck, liver or kidney cancer. Specimen: CD4+ or CD8+ T cells sorted from blood, collected in a trial of the OX40 agonist ivuxolimab. The chain employs TRBV27 and TRBJ2-2; 7 nucleotides align to TRBD2. The CDR3 DNA reads as TGTGCCAGCAGTTTATTTTCAACACCTAGCGGGAACACCGGGGAGCTGTTTTTT. As protein: CASSLFSTPSGNTGELFF.